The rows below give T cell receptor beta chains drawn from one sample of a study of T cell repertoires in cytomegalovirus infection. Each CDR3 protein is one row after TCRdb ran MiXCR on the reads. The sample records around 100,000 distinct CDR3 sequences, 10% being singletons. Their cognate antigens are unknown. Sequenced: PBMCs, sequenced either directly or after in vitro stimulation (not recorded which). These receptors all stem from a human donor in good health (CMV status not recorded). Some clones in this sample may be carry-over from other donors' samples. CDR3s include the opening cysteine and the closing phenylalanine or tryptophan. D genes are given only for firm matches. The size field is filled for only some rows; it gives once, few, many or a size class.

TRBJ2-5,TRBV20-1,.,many,CSARTPSQETQYF,TGCAGTGCTAGAACGCCCTCACAAGAGACCCAGTACTTC
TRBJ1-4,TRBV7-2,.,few,CASSLLGGSNEKLFF,TGTGCCAGCAGTCTCCTTGGGGGGTCTAATGAAAAACTGTTTTTT
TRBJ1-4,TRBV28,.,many,CASSSAVEKLFF,TGTGCCAGCAGTTCGGCGGTTGAAAAACTGTTTTTT
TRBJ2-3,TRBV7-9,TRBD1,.,CASSLGQHTDTQYF,TGTGCCAGCAGCCTGGGACAGCACACAGATACGCAGTATTTT
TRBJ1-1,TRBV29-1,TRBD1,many,CSGRADRGPNTEAFF,TGCAGCGGCAGAGCGGACAGGGGGCCGAACACTGAAGCTTTCTTT
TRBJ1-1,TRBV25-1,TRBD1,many,CASSPAWTGIRTEAFF,TGTGCCAGCAGTCCAGCCTGGACAGGGATTAGGACTGAAGCTTTCTTT
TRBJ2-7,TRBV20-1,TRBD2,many,CSAYRLAGLYEQYF,TGCAGTGCTTATAGACTAGCGGGGCTGTACGAGCAGTACTTC
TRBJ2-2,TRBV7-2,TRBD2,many,CASSLAQGLGTGELFF,TGTGCCAGCAGCTTAGCGCAGGGACTAGGTACCGGGGAGCTGTTTTTT
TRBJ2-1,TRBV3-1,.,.,CASRAYVVEYREQFF,TGTGCCAGCAGGGCCTACGTCGTGGAGTATCGAGAGCAGTTCTTC
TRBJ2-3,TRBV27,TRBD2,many,CASSSSGRGTDTQYF,TGTGCCAGCAGTTCTAGCGGGAGGGGCACAGATACGCAGTATTTT
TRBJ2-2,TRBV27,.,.,CASSIQYTGELFF,TGTGCCAGCAGTATCCAGTACACCGGGGAGCTGTTTTTT
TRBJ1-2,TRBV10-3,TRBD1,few,CAISELTGAIDGYTF,TGTGCCATCAGTGAGTTAACAGGGGCCATTGATGGCTACACCTTC
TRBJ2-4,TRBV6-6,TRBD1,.,CASRLHGTGSAKNIQYF,TGTGCCAGCAGACTACATGGGACAGGATCGGCCAAAAACATTCAGTACTTC
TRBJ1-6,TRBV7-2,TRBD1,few,CASSSTTGGTSPLHF,TGTGCCAGCAGCTCGACTACAGGGGGGACGTCACCCCTCCACTTT
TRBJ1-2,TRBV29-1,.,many,CSVDYGVAGYTF,TGCAGCGTTGATTACGGGGTCGCGGGCTACACCTTC
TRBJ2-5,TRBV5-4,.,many,CASSSQGGSQETQYF,TGTGCCAGCAGCTCCCAAGGGGGGAGCCAGGAGACCCAGTACTTC
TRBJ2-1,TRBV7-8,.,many,CASSIRLITDNEQFF,TGTGCCAGCAGCATTAGGCTGATCACAGACAATGAGCAGTTCTTC
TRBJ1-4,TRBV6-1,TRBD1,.,CASSGWQGANYEKLFF,TGTGCCAGCAGTGGTTGGCAGGGGGCGAATTATGAAAAACTGTTTTTT
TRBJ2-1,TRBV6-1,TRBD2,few,CASIYFGLAMVGLNEQFF,TGTGCCAGCATCTACTTTGGACTAGCGATGGTGGGCCTCAATGAGCAGTTCTTC
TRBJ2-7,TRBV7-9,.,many,CASSLDTYEQYF,TGTGCCAGCAGCTTAGATACCTACGAGCAGTACTTC
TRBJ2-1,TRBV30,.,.,CACTANGQFF,TGTGCCTGTACTGCGAATGGGCAGTTCTTC
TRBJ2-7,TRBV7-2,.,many,CASSLRRAQSSYEQYF,TGTGCCAGCAGCTTGAGAAGGGCCCAAAGCTCCTACGAGCAGTACTTC
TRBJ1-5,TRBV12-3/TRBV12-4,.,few,CASRGGPGAGVQPQHF,TGTGCCAGCAGGGGCGGGCCCGGGGCAGGGGTTCAGCCCCAGCATTTT